This passage covers 4 T cell receptor beta chains from one sample sequenced in a study of cytomegalovirus exposure and HLA in healthy donors. This PCR relied on a set of 60 Vbeta primers and 13 Jbeta primers. Only in-frame clones appear in the TCRdb table, and some are missing; sequencing was by immunoSEQ multiplex PCR. Counted here are about 140,000 clones, about 78% occurring once; the ten biggest clones make up 2.5% to 3.5%. The sample comprised PBMCs. The receptors derive from a male donor in good health and CMV-seronegative.

Only a few counts were recorded for this clone. Germline is not matched at one junction end, which may reflect a read error. As DNA, the CDR3 is TGCAGCGTCGAAGGACAGGACTCCTACGAGCAGTACTTC. It is translated as CSVEGQDSYEQYF. The rearrangement uses TRBV29-1 and TRBJ2-7; the match to TRBD1 covers 7 bases. CDR1 and CDR2 from the germline V gene are SQVTM and ANQGSEA. The CDR3 is made up of 13 amino acids.

The rearrangement uses TRBV6-6 and TRBJ1-6, with unresolved D. The CDR3 loop spans 15 amino acids. Germline lookup yields CDR1 MNHNY and CDR2 SVGAGI (reference sequence). Trimming took off 4 bases at V and 0 bases at J, with 7 bases between the two ends. CDR3 in DNA: TGTGCCAGCAGTTCACAGAGCTCCTATAATTCACCCCTCCACTTT. It codes for CASSSQSSYNSPLHF.

V is TRBV10-3 and J is TRBJ1-4; D is perhaps TRBD1 (5 bases). Germline CDR1 is ENHRY and CDR2 is SYGVKD. The CDR3 extends over 15 amino acids. V was clipped by 3 bases and J by 7 bases, with 15 bases between them. The DNA for the CDR3 is TGTGCCATCAGTGAAGGGCAGGGTCTGGGTGAAAAACTGTTTTTT. Its protein is CAISEGQGLGEKLFF.

The chain combines TRBV5-6 with TRBJ1-4, with 7 bases fitting TRBD1. Germline-derived CDR1 and CDR2 are SGHDT and YYEEEE. Trimming took 3 bases from V and 7 from J; bases not matched to a gene: 6. This CDR3 spans 14 amino acids. CDR3 DNA: TGTGCCAGCAGCTCACAGGGGTTCGGTGAAAAACTGTTTTTT. Translated: CASSSQGFGEKLFF.